The T cell receptor beta chain described here comes from a study of metastatic and nonmetastatic thyroid tumors. In the study overall: Malignant and benign thyroid patients had repertoires compared in peripheral blood and tumor or nodule tissue.

The V and J ends lost 1 base and 8 bases, in that order; junction bases with no gene match: 9. Germline V CDR1 and CDR2: DFQATT, SNEGSKA (reference sequence). This CDR3 has 15 residues. Original handling: Clinicopathological groups supplied CDR3 differences that were used to build a distant-metastasis classifier for papillary thyroid cancer. TCRdb re-called the PCR reads via MiXCR. These V and J calls are TCRdb output, not the study's own analysis. The sample lists 10,000 to 15,000 clones, under 30% occurring once. Study-wide points: When malignant thyroid tumors were compared with benign nodules, TCR beta diversity was reportedly significantly higher in the malignant tumors. This held in both blood and tumor samples.

Until they underwent thyroid surgery, no patient had received any treatment. On this clone itself: The antigen is undetermined.

Sequencing was carried out using tumor tissue. This sequence originates from a female donor with papillary thyroid cancer or a benign thyroid nodule (not recorded which). Some clones in this sample may be carry-over from other donors' samples. V gene TRBV20-1 combines with J gene TRBJ2-3, with TRBD2 matching over 10 bases. CDR3 bases: TGCAGTGCTAGAGGGACTAGCGGAACCTCGGGTACGCAGTATTTT. Translating gives CSARGTSGTSGTQYF.